This T cell receptor beta chain was captured in a study of identical twins. MiXCR, run by TCRdb on the 5' RACE reads, gives a single entry per CDR3 protein. The sample records under 900,000 distinct CDR3 sequences, 15% to 20% being singletons. Healthy Caucasians alone served as donors. Between the trimmed V and J ends, which lost 8 bases and 1 base, there was a span of 11 bases. The CDR3 is 14 amino acids. Germline V CDR1 and CDR2: SEHNR, FQNEAQ (reference sequence). This clonotype was observed a handful of times. The same specimen was also included in a second study, on T cells expressing NK-cell markers. That source reports: Of the CD8+ T cells in over five donors, roughly 1.0-7.5% belonged to dominant NKG2C+ clonotypes.

The receptor's source is a woman aged 18 to 35 in good health. The chain joins TRBV7-9 to TRBJ2-2; possible D gene TRBD1, 5 bases. Input material: PBMCs. The CDR3 nucleotides read TGTGCCAGCGGGCCCCAGGGGAACACCGGGGAGCTGTTTTTT. Its translation: CASGPQGNTGELFF.